This T cell receptor beta chain was sequenced in a study of molecular identifiers for immune sequencing clone quantification. V dropped 5 bases and J dropped 4 bases, with 10 bases sitting between them. This CDR3 has 13 amino acids. TCRdb processed the PCR reads anew with MiXCR; each CDR3 protein has one entry. Among approximately 550,000 distinct CDR3 sequences listed, around 23% were seen once. This clonotype was detected a few times. Sequenced input: naive CD8+ T cells from blood, with Jurkat cell RNA spiked in. The subset is: FACS-sorted CD8+CD4-CCR7+CD45RA+ naive T cells. The rearrangement uses TRBV12-3 or TRBV12-4 and TRBJ2-3; D ambiguous. The receptor was isolated from a human donor in good health. Some libraries in this study had Jurkat cell RNA spiked in. DNA for the CDR3: TGTGCCAGCAGTACCGGAAGAGCAGATACGCAGTATTTT. Translating it yields CASSTGRADTQYF.